What follows are 30 T cell receptor beta chains derived from one specimen sequenced in a study of relationships among human T cell subsets. CD4+CD25+ regulatory T cells came from anti-CD25 bead selection of positively selected CD4+ cells. The T cell receptor alpha and beta CDR3 regions were amplified from mRNA by semiquantitative ARM-PCR. In ARM-PCR, communal superprimers followed tagged nested gene-specific primers for exponential amplification. TCRdb reprocessed the multiplex PCR reads with MiXCR, giving one entry per CDR3 protein. Of approximately 15,000 distinct CDR3 sequences listed, about 60% are singletons. The sequenced sample consisted of Tregs sorted from blood. The source is a man in his forties or fifties in good health.

The chain has TRBV5-1 and TRBJ2-3, with 7 bases fitting TRBD1. The CDR3 is 17 amino acids. J gave up 0 bases and V 2 bases, and 9 bases lay outside the gene matches. Germline values: CDR1 SGHRS, CDR2 YFSETQ. CDR3 loop: CASSFSGTVASTDTQYF. CDR3 bases: TGCGCCAGCAGCTTTTCCGGGACAGTAGCTAGCACAGATACGCAGTATTTT.

This clonotype was found a few times. This rearrangement joins TRBV20-1 to TRBJ2-1, with 7 bases lining up with TRBD2. The length of the CDR3 is 16 residues. Germline CDR1 and CDR2: DFQATT and SNEGSKA (reference sequence). The trim removed 5 bases at V and 7 bases at J, leaving 17 bases unmatched. The CDR3 DNA reads as TGCAGTGCTTACCAGACCACCCTAGCGGCTTTTAATGAGCAGTTCTTC. Residues: CSAYQTTLAAFNEQFF.

This clonotype has more than one count but fewer than ten. The chain uses TRBV12-3 or TRBV12-4 and TRBJ2-5, with D uncertain. The V gene lost 8 bases and the J gene lost 6 bases, with 22 bases spanning the gap. The CDR3 covers 15 residues. In DNA form, the CDR3 reads TGTGCCAGCGGTGATTTCCTTGGACGGAGCCAGACCCAGTACTTC. Protein sequence: CASGDFLGRSQTQYF.

This clonotype was counted between two and nine times. J is TRBJ1-6 and V is TRBV18, with TRBD1 identical over 9 bases. The trim removed 2 bases at V and 3 bases at J, leaving 2 bases unmatched. The CDR3 has 16 amino acids. Germline loops: CDR1 KGHSH, CDR2 LQKENI. For the CDR3, the DNA is TGTGCCAGCTCACCATCGACAGGGGGCTATAATTCACCCCTCCACTTT. This encodes CASSPSTGGYNSPLHF.

The V and J genes are TRBV18 and TRBJ1-6; D not resolved. This CDR3 comprises 14 residues. The ends were cut back, 4 bases at V and 2 bases at J, with 6 bases in the middle. Germline V lookup: CDR1 KGHSH, CDR2 LQKENI. As DNA, the CDR3 is TGTGCCAGCTCACAGGGAACCTATAATTCACCCCTCCACTTT. Its protein is CASSQGTYNSPLHF. Full variable domain (missing parts from reference TRBV18 and TRBJ1-6): NAGVMQNPRHLVRRRGQEARLRCSPMKGHSHVYWYRQLPEEGLKFMVYLQKENIIDESGMPKERFSAEFPKEGPSILRIQQVVRGDSAAYFCASSQGTYNSPLHFGNGTRLTVT.

The gene calls are TRBV27 and TRBJ1-3; unclear D gene. Trimming took 5 bases from V and 2 from J, leaving 13 bases between them. The CDR3 is made up of 15 amino acids. The V gene's germline CDR1 is MNHEY and CDR2 SMNVEV (reference sequence). CDR3 region: CASSPTGRAGNTIYF. The CDR3, as DNA: TGTGCCAGCAGTCCCACCGGACGAGCTGGAAACACCATATATTTT.

The chain uses TRBV29-1 and TRBJ2-7; TRBD1 matches at 8 bases. Trimming cost V 3 bases and J 6 bases; bases outside gene matches: 7. The CDR3 consists of 13 residues. Per the germline V gene, CDR1 is SQVTM and CDR2 is ANQGSEA. This CDR3 is CSVEKTGVSEQYF. The CDR3 nucleotides are TGCAGCGTTGAGAAGACAGGGGTAAGCGAGCAGTACTTC.

This chain uses TRBV11-2 with TRBJ2-2, with 9 bases aligning to TRBD1. Trimming cost V 1 base and J 5 bases; bases outside gene matches: 2. Per the germline V gene, CDR1 is SGHAT and CDR2 is FQNNGV. CDR3 length: 15 residues. CDR3 loop: CASSLGGQGTGELFF. DNA of the CDR3: TGTGCCAGCAGCTTAGGGGGACAGGGAACCGGGGAGCTGTTTTTT.

This clonotype appeared a few times. Without the conserved terminal phenylalanine or tryptophan, this CDR3 likely stems from a read error. V is TRBV29-1 and J is TRBJ1-2; the D is unclear. CDR3 size: 10 residues. With 5 bases removed from V and 6 bases from J, the gap between germline ends came to 7 bases. The germline V gene has CDR1 SQVTM and CDR2 ANQGSEA. The CDR3 protein is CSVHEDGYTS. CDR3 sequence (DNA): TGCAGCGTTCATGAAGATGGCTACACCTCC.

The chain employs TRBV4-1 and TRBJ2-1; D unresolved. CDR3 size: 16 residues. V was cut by 1 base and J by 2 bases, with 12 bases left in between. Germline CDR1 is MGHRA and CDR2 is YSYEKL. CDR3 sequence (DNA): TGCGCCAGCAGCCAAGGGCCTAGACTTCCCTACAATGAGCAGTTCTTC. Protein: CASSQGPRLPYNEQFF.

The chain combines TRBV12-3 or TRBV12-4 with TRBJ2-5, with 9 bases lining up with TRBD2. This CDR3 has 16 amino acids. After removal of 5 bases from V and 3 bases from J, the junction contained 10 bases not matched to a gene. The CDR3 is CASSLQAGGPKETQYF. In DNA form, the CDR3 reads TGTGCCAGCAGTCTACAAGCGGGAGGTCCCAAAGAGACCCAGTACTTC.

The rearrangement joins TRBV10-1 to TRBJ2-7; D ambiguous. The germline V gene encodes CDR1 WNHNN and CDR2 SYGVQD (reference sequence). V shed 8 bases and J shed 0 bases, with 14 bases lying between them. The CDR3 has 14 amino acids. In nucleotides, the CDR3 is TGCGCCAGCGGGCCAGGATCTAGCTCCTACGAGCAGTACTTC. It codes for CASGPGSSSYEQYF.

V and J are TRBV5-1 and TRBJ2-1, with TRBD1 identical over 7 bases. J lost 4 bases, V lost 3 bases, and 7 bases had no gene match. This CDR3 has 15 residues. Germline-derived CDR1 and CDR2 are SGHRS and YFSETQ. CDR3 loop: CASSSGQADYNEQFF. DNA of the CDR3: TGCGCCAGCAGCTCCGGACAGGCAGATTACAATGAGCAGTTCTTC. Full variable domain (remainder filled in from reference TRBV5-1 and TRBJ2-1): KAGVTQTPRYLIKTRGQQVTLSCSPISGHRSVSWYQQTPGQGLQFLFEYFSETQRNKGNFPGRFSGRQFSNSRSEMNVSTLELGDSALYLCASSSGQADYNEQFFGPGTRLTVL.

This clonotype has only a few counts. The chain links TRBV28 to TRBJ2-7; 9 positions match TRBD2. Per the germline V gene, CDR1 is MDHEN and CDR2 is SYDVKM. Losses at the gene ends were 6 bases for V and 6 bases for J; bases not matched to a gene: 12. This CDR3 region has 15 residues. CDR3: CASRSTGLAKGEQYF. The CDR3 DNA sequence: TGTGCCAGCAGATCCACGGGACTAGCAAAGGGCGAGCAGTACTTC.

In this sample, this clonotype turned up a few times. The V and J genes are TRBV29-1 and TRBJ2-3; D remains unclear. The CDR3 has 11 amino acids. The V end was cut by 6 bases, the J end by 0 bases, with 4 bases between. Germline V CDR1 and CDR2: SQVTM, ANQGSEA. CDR3 nucleotide sequence: TGCAGCGTCGGGAGCACAGATACGCAGTATTTT. It translates to CSVGSTDTQYF.

The chain uses TRBV10-3 and TRBJ2-5; possibly TRBD1 or TRBD2 for D (6 bases each). Germline-derived CDR1 and CDR2 are ENHRY and SYGVKD. This CDR3 has 16 residues. V lost 4 bases, J lost 1 base, and 16 bases lay in between. Here the CDR3 reads CAISGVYGGTQETQYF. DNA of the CDR3: TGTGCCATCAGTGGAGTTTACGGGGGCACCCAAGAGACCCAGTACTTC.

V usage is TRBV29-1 and J usage is TRBJ2-7, with TRBD1 matching over 8 bases. CDR1 and CDR2 (germline): SQVTM, ANQGSEA. The length of the CDR3 is 12 residues. J lost 1 base, V lost 5 bases, and 1 base had no gene match. CDR3 nucleotides: TGCAGCGTTAGACAGGGGTCCTACGAGCAGTACTTC. Amino acids: CSVRQGSYEQYF.

The rearrangement uses TRBV18 and TRBJ2-3; D is possibly TRBD2 (6 bases). Per the germline V gene, CDR1 is KGHSH and CDR2 is LQKENI. V dropped 6 bases and J dropped 1 base, with 11 bases sitting between them. This CDR3 contains 14 residues. The CDR3: CASSQGGGTDTQYF. The CDR3 nucleotides are TGTGCCAGCTCTCAGGGAGGTGGCACAGATACGCAGTATTTT.

This clonotype turned up a few times. This chain links TRBV4-1 with TRBJ2-5, with 8 positions matching TRBD2. V lost 4 bases to trimming and J lost 5 bases; unmatched junction nucleotides: 3. CDR3 length equals 13 residues. The germline V gene has CDR1 MGHRA and CDR2 YSYEKL. For the CDR3, the DNA is TGCGCCAGCAGCCGTAGCGGGGACGAGACCCAGTACTTC. Its translation is CASSRSGDETQYF.

The rearrangement uses TRBV18 and TRBJ2-1, with D possibly matching TRBD1 (6 bases). Deletions cut 5 bases from V and 7 bases from J, with 24 bases between. Germline assignment: CDR1 KGHSH and CDR2 LQKENI. This CDR3 region has 17 residues. The CDR3 sequence: CASSLNTQGFGTNEQFF. The CDR3 DNA sequence: TGTGCCAGCTCATTAAATACACAGGGTTTTGGGACAAATGAGCAGTTCTTC.

This clonotype was counted between two and nine times. V gene TRBV28 combines with J gene TRBJ2-7; 7 bases map to TRBD1. Germline V gene data show CDR1 as MDHEN and CDR2 as SYDVKM. The CDR3 is 18 residues long. The V gene end was trimmed by 6 bases and the J gene end by 3 bases; junction bases not matched to a gene: 20. The CDR3: CASSYLFNQDRRFYEQYF. CDR3 sequence (DNA): TGTGCCAGCAGCTATCTATTCAATCAGGACAGGAGATTCTACGAGCAGTACTTC.

This clonotype was observed a few times. This CDR3 is CSASTSGGEGNIQYF. The DNA for the CDR3 is TGCAGTGCTAGTACTAGCGGGGGGGAAGGAAACATTCAGTACTTC. V and J are TRBV20-1 and TRBJ2-4; TRBD2 matches 13 bases. The ends lost 3 bases at V and 6 bases at J; junction bases unmatched: 5. This CDR3 is built from 15 residues. Germline assignment: CDR1 DFQATT and CDR2 SNEGSKA (reference sequence).

This clonotype was counted between two and nine times. V usage is TRBV11-2 and J usage is TRBJ1-5; D is undetermined. Per the germline V gene, CDR1 is SGHAT and CDR2 is FQNNGV. V lost 4 bases to trimming and J lost 3 bases, with 13 bases between them. This CDR3 spans 15 amino acids. CDR3 protein: CASSSGRIPNQPQHF. CDR3 bases: TGTGCCAGCAGCTCTGGACGAATCCCCAATCAGCCCCAGCATTTT. The whole variable domain, remainder taken from reference TRBV11-2 and TRBJ1-5, is EAGVAQSPRYKIIEKRQSVAFWCNPISGHATLYWYQQILGQGPKLLIQFQNNGVVDDSQLPKDRFSAERLKGVDSTLKIQPAKLEDSAVYLCASSSGRIPNQPQHFGDGTRLSIL.

The chain has TRBV30 and TRBJ1-6, with 10 positions matching TRBD1. J gave up 6 bases and V 6 bases, and 2 bases lay outside the gene matches. The CDR3 is made up of 13 amino acids. In germline, CDR1 is GTSNPN, CDR2 SVGIG (reference sequence). CDR3 amino acids: CACRDRGNSPLHF. DNA of the CDR3: TGTGCCTGCCGGGACAGGGGTAATTCACCCCTCCACTTT.

The chain is built from TRBV4-1 and TRBJ2-7; D perhaps matches TRBD1 (6 bases). CDR1 and CDR2 from the germline V gene are MGHRA and YSYEKL. V was shortened by 0 bases and J by 1 base, with 13 bases between the two germline ends. CDR3 length equals 16 residues. The CDR3 DNA is TGCGCCAGCAGCCAAGATTTGGGACAAGTTTCCTACGAGCAGTACTTC. Translated: CASSQDLGQVSYEQYF.

This clonotype was seen just once. The chain uses TRBV28 and TRBJ1-6, with 9 bases aligning to TRBD1. This CDR3 contains 15 residues. Germline V gene sequence: CDR1 MDHEN, CDR2 SYDVKM. V lost 6 bases and J lost 7; bases outside the gene matches: 7. The DNA for the CDR3 is TGTGCCAGCAGGGGCACCGGGACAGGGAATTCACCCCTCCACTTT. This translates into CASRGTGTGNSPLHF.

Regarding this clonotype: One end of the junction varies from germline; a read error may be responsible. The rearrangement links TRBV10-3 to TRBJ2-7; 11 bases fit TRBD1. In germline, CDR1 is ENHRY, CDR2 SYGVKD. There are 14 residues in the CDR3. CDR3 nucleotides: TGTGCCATCTCTCGGACAGGGGGCTCCCACGAGCAGTACTTC. It codes for CAISRTGGSHEQYF.

CDR3 amino acids: CASSLSRTSGGPQQETQYF. DNA for the CDR3: TGTGCCAGCAGCTTAAGCCGGACTAGCGGGGGACCTCAGCAAGAGACCCAGTACTTC. The chain recombines TRBV7-8 with TRBJ2-5, with 13 bases fitting TRBD2. V lost 2 bases, J lost 2 bases, and 11 bases stayed unmatched. The V gene's germline CDR1 is SGHVS and CDR2 FQNEAQ. The CDR3 length is 19 residues. Based on the CDR3 plus reference TRBV7-8 and TRBJ2-5, the full variable domain is GAGVSQSPRYKVAKRGQDVALRCDPISGHVSLFWYQQALGQGPEFLTYFQNEAQLDKSGLPSDRFFAERPEGSVSTLKIQRTQQEDSAVYLCASSLSRTSGGPQQETQYFGPGTRLLVL.

In its sample, this clonotype was seen a few times. This rearrangement joins TRBV27 to TRBJ2-3; 7 bases are shared with TRBD1. Trimming at V came to 5 bases and at J to 6 bases, leaving 2 bases not matched to a gene. The CDR3 has 12 residues. In germline, CDR1 is MNHEY, CDR2 SMNVEV (reference sequence). The CDR3 nucleotides read TGTGCCAGCAGTCAAGGGGGCGATACGCAGTATTTT. Protein product: CASSQGGDTQYF.

This chain joins TRBV29-1 and TRBJ1-5, with D uncertain. The germline V gene encodes CDR1 SQVTM and CDR2 ANQGSEA. This CDR3 is 14 amino acids long. Trimming shortened V by 4 bases and J by 0 bases, and 10 bases separated the two germline ends. CDR3 in DNA: TGCAGCGTTGGGCCAACGAATAGCAATCAGCCCCAGCATTTT. Its protein is CSVGPTNSNQPQHF.